One and the same sample provided the 15 T cell receptor beta chains below, sequenced in a study of OX40 agonist ivuxolimab in advanced cancers. Sequenced by immunoSEQ multiplex PCR; TCRdb stores in-frame clones only, minus some. The sample records 30,000 or so clones, less than 90% being singletons. Sequenced material: CD4+ or CD8+ T cells sorted from blood, taken in a trial of the OX40 agonist ivuxolimab. The origin of the receptors is an adult with an advanced solid tumor such as melanoma, head and neck, liver or kidney cancer.

The genes are TRBV7-2 and TRBJ2-7; D remains ambiguous. The CDR3 extends over 13 amino acids. CDR1 is SGHTA, CDR2 FQGNSA, per germline. The ends were cut back, 5 bases at V and 3 bases at J, with 11 bases in the middle. The CDR3 DNA follows: TGTGCCAGCAGCGTAGGACGGAACTACGAGCAGTACTTC. Translation gives CASSVGRNYEQYF.

The V and J genes are TRBV5-1 and TRBJ2-7; TRBD2 is a possible D gene (5 bases). With 0 bases removed from V and 5 bases from J, the gap between germline ends came to 12 bases. The germline gives CDR1 SGHRS, CDR2 YFSETQ. The CDR3 spans 14 residues. DNA of the CDR3: TGCGCCAGCAGCTTGGATGGAGGAAGAAACGAGCAGTACTTC. Translation: CASSLDGGRNEQYF.

The chain is built from TRBV7-2 and TRBJ1-5, with D uncertain. CDR1 is SGHTA and CDR2 is FQGNSA in the germline V gene. V shed 0 bases and J shed 1 base, with 10 bases lying between them. The CDR3 loop spans 16 amino acids. The CDR3 coding sequence is TGTGCCAGCAGCTTAGCGGCAGGTAGGAGCAATCAGCCCCAGCATTTT. Amino acids: CASSLAAGRSNQPQHF.

V gene TRBV12-2 combines with J gene TRBJ1-4; TRBD1, the D gene given by the table, was not confirmed from the DNA. TRBV12-2 is termed a pseudogene. This CDR3 is 18 amino acids long. CDR3 residues: CASRSPSGRDRPNEKLFF. Written as DNA, the CDR3 is TGTGCAAGTCGCTCCCCGAGTGGCCGGGACAGGCCGAATGAAAAACTGTTTTTT.

The chain uses TRBV5-4 and TRBJ2-2; a possible D gene is TRBD1 (6 bases). The CDR3 sequence is 13 residues long. The ends were cut back, 3 bases at V and 6 bases at J, with 9 bases in the middle. CDR1 is SGHNT, CDR2 YYREEE, per germline (reference sequence). The CDR3 sequence: CASSYTGSGELFF. In DNA, the CDR3 is TGTGCCAGCAGCTACACAGGGTCCGGGGAGCTGTTTTTT. Drawing the rest from reference TRBV5-4 and TRBJ2-2, the complete variable domain is ETGVTQSPTHLIKTRGQQVTLRCSSQSGHNTVSWYQQALGQGPQFIFQYYREEENGRGNFPPRFSGLQFPNYSSELNVNALELDDSALYLCASSYTGSGELFFGEGSRLTVL.

The table lists this clone with a count of one. V gene TRBV4-2 combines with J gene TRBJ1-2, with a tentative D call TRBD1 (5 bases). Germline CDR1 reads LGHNA; CDR2 reads YNFKEQ. There are 16 residues in the CDR3. The V end was cut by 1 base, the J end by 0 bases, with 12 bases between. The CDR3 protein is CASSQGRGFTNYGYTF. In DNA form, the CDR3 reads TGTGCCAGCAGCCAAGGGCGGGGCTTTACTAACTATGGCTACACCTTC.

In the case of this clone: One junction end does not reproduce the germline sequence, and a read error may be involved. The V call is TRBV2, the J call TRBJ2-1; tentatively, D is TRBD2 (5 bases). Germline V gives CDR1 SNHLY, CDR2 FYNNEI. The CDR3 spans 12 residues. CDR3 residues: CAGQDSDNEQFF. Here the CDR3 DNA reads TGTGCCGGCCAGGACTCCGACAATGAGCAGTTCTTC.

The chain links TRBV27 to TRBJ2-7; the D gene is possibly TRBD2 (5 bases). V dropped 1 base and J dropped 0 bases, with 22 bases sitting between them. This CDR3 comprises 19 residues. Germline V gives CDR1 MNHEY, CDR2 SMNVEV (reference sequence). The CDR3: CASSLFGVGVEGNSYEQYF. The CDR3 DNA sequence: TGTGCCAGCAGTTTATTCGGTGTTGGCGTAGAGGGAAACTCCTACGAGCAGTACTTC.

V and J are TRBV28 and TRBJ2-3; D gene unclear. CDR1 is MDHEN and CDR2 is SYDVKM in the germline V gene. V lost 6 bases and J 6 bases, leaving 10 bases between the germline ends. There are 12 residues in the CDR3. The CDR3 sequence is CASSLEGDTQYF. CDR3 bases: TGTGCCAGCAGCCTGGAAGGGGATACGCAGTATTTT. Drawing the rest from reference TRBV28 and TRBJ2-3, the complete variable domain is DVKVTQSSRYLVKRTGEKVFLECVQDMDHENMFWYRQDPGLGLRLIYFSYDVKMKEKGDIPEGYSVSREKKERFSLILESASTNQTSMYLCASSLEGDTQYFGPGTRLTVL.

On this clone: This likely came from a read error, as a far larger clone is one base away. This rearrangement joins TRBV11-3 to TRBJ2-7, with unresolved D. The V and J ends lost 3 bases and 3 bases respectively, with 15 bases between them. Germline V gene sequence: CDR1 SGHNT, CDR2 YENEEA. The CDR3 totals 15 residues. CDR3 amino acids: CASSFGEAHGYEQYF. In nucleotides, the CDR3 is TGTGCCAGCAGCTTCGGAGAAGCCCATGGCTACGAGCAGTACTTC.

CDR3 protein: CAISHRGVAGWREQYF. In DNA form, the CDR3 reads TGTGCCATCAGTCACCGCGGGGTAGCGGGATGGCGGGAGCAGTACTTC. The V call is TRBV10-3, the J call TRBJ2-7, with 8 bases fitting TRBD2. With V trimmed by 5 bases and J by 7 bases, 16 bases remained unmatched. Germline lookup yields CDR1 ENHRY and CDR2 SYGVKD. This CDR3 comprises 16 residues.

The chain joins TRBV28 to TRBJ1-5, with 7 bases fitting TRBD1. Per the germline V gene, CDR1 is MDHEN and CDR2 is SYDVKM. Trimming took 6 bases from V and 5 from J; bases not matched to a gene: 10. The CDR3 spans 15 residues. The CDR3 DNA follows: TGTGCCAGCAGCCGACTCACAGGGGTTGATCAGCCCCAGCATTTT. Its translation is CASSRLTGVDQPQHF.

This clone was seen once. The DNA for the CDR3 is TGTGCCAGCTCGGGGTTTGACAGACTCCAAGAGACCCAGTACTTC. It is translated as CASSGFDRLQETQYF. The chain combines TRBV18 with TRBJ2-5, with a weak D call TRBD1 (5 bases). Trimming cost V 6 bases and J 1 base, with 15 bases left between them. Per the germline V gene, CDR1 is KGHSH and CDR2 is LQKENI. The CDR3 length is 15 residues.

The chain combines TRBV5-1 with TRBJ2-7; D gene uncertain. This CDR3 region has 13 residues. Germline values: CDR1 SGHRS, CDR2 YFSETQ. Trimming took 2 bases from V and 2 from J, leaving 8 bases between them. The CDR3 loop is CASSFRQAYEQYF. In nucleotides, the CDR3 is TGCGCCAGCAGCTTCCGACAAGCCTACGAGCAGTACTTC.

The V and J genes are TRBV19 and TRBJ2-7; D gene unclear. This CDR3 has 13 amino acids. Deletions cut 5 bases from V and 3 bases from J, with 11 bases between. Germline values: CDR1 LNHDA, CDR2 SQIVND (reference sequence). CDR3 nucleotide sequence: TGTGCCAGTAGTCTATCAACGAACTACGAGCAGTACTTC. Protein: CASSLSTNYEQYF.